The T cell receptor (beta chain) under discussion was sequenced for a study of T cell changes during pregnancy in multiple sclerosis. Assay used: immunoSEQ multiplex PCR; TCRdb lists only in-frame clones, some missing. This sample has approximately 44,000 clones; roughly 90% occur once, and the top ten carry about 0.75%. The starting material was CD4+ T cells from peripheral blood mononuclear cells, obtained before pregnancy. This TCR came from a female donor with multiple sclerosis, enrolled in a pregnancy study.

CDR3 residues: CASSVGVVSYEQYF. CDR3 DNA: TGTGCCAGCAGCGTGGGCGTGGTCTCCTACGAGCAGTACTTC. V usage is TRBV9 and J usage is TRBJ2-7, with no clear D. Deletions cut 2 bases from V and 0 bases from J, with 9 bases between. Looked up from germline, CDR1 is SGDLS and CDR2 is YYNGEE. There are 14 residues in the CDR3.